Sequencing of this T cell receptor (beta chain) was carried out in a study of cytomegalovirus exposure and HLA in healthy donors. At the level of the study: The 120 million or so unique TCR beta sequences, from about 190 million T cells, were found by an earlier analysis. Study results and caveats: Researchers counted approximately 160 TCR beta chains as cytomegalovirus-associated. Researchers reported that a few CMV-associated chains were confirmed in vitro as CMV antigen-specific.

V lost 7 bases, J lost 5 bases, and 17 bases lay in between. The CDR3 spans 14 residues. Per germline, CDR1 WSHSY and CDR2 SAAADI. PCR was performed using 60 Vbeta and 13 Jbeta primers. The data were produced by immunoSEQ multiplex PCR, yet TCRdb's version contains in-frame clones alone and is incomplete. The sample has about 200,000 clones, 79% seen once; the top ten hold approximately 0.39%. As for this clone: Antigen specificity is unknown.

What was sequenced was PBMCs. This TCR came from a male donor in good health and CMV-seropositive. The chain carries TRBV10-2 and TRBJ1-2; D is possibly TRBD1 (5 bases). The CDR3 loop is CASNPNGGGYGYTF. The CDR3 nucleotides read TGCGCCAGCAATCCCAACGGGGGGGGTTATGGCTACACCTTC.